Below are 19 T cell receptor beta chains sequenced from a single sample in a study of control samples from healthy donors and cancer patients. TCRdb keeps only in-frame clones here, not all; method: immunoSEQ multiplex PCR. In the table there are about 85,000 clones, 85% to 90% of which are singletons. Sequenced sample: blood. The receptors shown here come from a middle-aged man in good health.

The chain joins TRBV3-1 (or the pseudogene TRBV3-2) to TRBJ1-1, with 10 bases aligning to TRBD1. Germline V gene sequence: CDR1 LGHDT, CDR2 YNNKEL (reference sequence). The CDR3 contains 13 residues. After removal of 4 bases from V and 10 bases from J, the junction contained 6 bases not matched to a gene. CDR3 DNA: TGTGCCAGCAGCCCAGGACAGGGGGTTGGAGCTTTCTTT. It translates to CASSPGQGVGAFF.

This clone is a singleton in its sample. The chain combines TRBV12-3 or TRBV12-4 with TRBJ1-2; D is unresolved. V lost 5 bases and J lost 4, with 11 bases in between. The CDR3 loop spans 13 amino acids. This CDR3 is CASSPRPGYGYTF. In DNA, the CDR3 is TGTGCCAGCAGTCCTCGACCCGGCTATGGCTACACCTTC.

This clone was detected only once. The chain couples TRBV7-6 to TRBJ2-1; 10 bases are a match to TRBD2. This CDR3 has 13 residues. Trimming removed 6 bases from V and 6 bases from J; junction bases left unmatched: 2. Germline CDR1 SGHVS, CDR2 FNYEAQ. The CDR3 is CASRASGGNEQFF. The CDR3 bases are TGTGCCAGCAGAGCTAGCGGGGGCAATGAGCAGTTCTTC.

This sequence joins TRBV3-1 (or the pseudogene TRBV3-2) and TRBJ1-4; maybe TRBD1 (6 bases). V was trimmed by 4 bases and J by 5 bases, leaving 11 bases between them. This CDR3 is 14 amino acids long. CDR1 and CDR2 from the germline V gene are LGHDT and YNNKEL (reference sequence). CDR3 nucleotide sequence: TGTGCCAGCAGCCTACAGGGCAGAAATGAAAAACTGTTTTTT. This sequence encodes CASSLQGRNEKLFF.

This chain joins TRBV11-2 and TRBJ2-5; D is uncertain. This CDR3 has 13 residues. Looked up from germline, CDR1 is SGHAT and CDR2 is FQNNGV. V lost 3 bases, J lost 4 bases, and 9 bases lay in between. This CDR3 is CASSLPVGETQYF. CDR3 in DNA: TGTGCCAGCAGCTTGCCGGTTGGAGAGACCCAGTACTTC.

The V gene is TRBV6-5, the J gene TRBJ2-2; 7 positions agree with TRBD2. This CDR3 has 14 amino acids. V lost 7 bases and J lost 5; bases outside the gene matches: 7. Germline CDR1 is MNHEY and CDR2 is SVGAGI. The CDR3 region has the DNA TGTGCCAGCATTGGTGGCGGGGGAACCGGGGAGCTGTTTTTT. Amino acid sequence: CASIGGGGTGELFF.

CDR3 in amino acids: CAISEGRGMQYF. CDR3 nucleotides: TGTGCCATCAGTGAGGGGCGGGGGATGCAGTATTTT. This chain links TRBV10-3 with TRBJ2-3; 7 nucleotides agree with TRBD2. In germline, CDR1 is ENHRY, CDR2 SYGVKD. The CDR3 covers 12 residues. The ends lost 2 bases at V and 11 bases at J; junction bases unmatched: 4.

This chain connects TRBV5-1 to TRBJ1-3; D is unclear. Germline-derived CDR1 and CDR2 are SGHRS and YFSETQ. The CDR3 is made up of 15 amino acids. V lost 7 bases and J 0 bases, leaving 14 bases between the germline ends. The CDR3, as DNA: TGCGCCAGCGGAGAACTCCTGAGCTCTGGAAACACCATATATTTT. Its translation is CASGELLSSGNTIYF.

The chain has TRBV27 and TRBJ1-2; a weak D match, TRBD1 (5 bases). CDR1 is MNHEY, CDR2 SMNVEV, per germline (reference sequence). V gave up 3 bases and J gave up 5 bases, with 13 bases separating them. The CDR3 runs to 14 residues. The CDR3 coding sequence is TGTGCCAGCAGTTTCGGGACCCAAGATTATGGCTACACCTTC. Its translation is CASSFGTQDYGYTF.

This clone was detected once. The DNA for the CDR3 is TGCGCCAGCAGCTTCGGGACGGTGAACACTGAAGCTTTCTTT. It codes for CASSFGTVNTEAFF. The chain joins TRBV5-1 to TRBJ1-1; possibly TRBD1 for D (5 bases). The CDR3 is 14 amino acids. Germline V gene data show CDR1 as SGHRS and CDR2 as YFSETQ. V lost 2 bases and J lost 0, with 8 bases in between.

The chain uses TRBV2 and TRBJ1-6, with D unclear. CDR3 size: 14 residues. V lost 8 bases and J lost 6, with 14 bases in between. From germline, CDR1 is SNHLY and CDR2 FYNNEI. The CDR3 sequence is CASVYMEFNSPLHF. The CDR3 region has the DNA TGTGCCAGCGTTTATATGGAGTTTAATTCACCCCTCCACTTT.

The chain uses TRBV6-1 and TRBJ2-7, with D maybe TRBD2 (5 bases). This CDR3 region has 17 residues. V lost 0 bases and J lost 2, with 17 bases in between. Germline CDR1 and CDR2: MNHNS and SASEGT. Here the CDR3 DNA reads TGTGCCAGCAGTGAAGCGCTTCCGGGGTATTTCACCTACGAGCAGTACTTC. This sequence encodes CASSEALPGYFTYEQYF.

The gene calls are TRBV5-6 and TRBJ2-3; D is undetermined. V lost 0 bases, J lost 6 bases, and 14 bases lay in between. In germline, CDR1 is SGHDT, CDR2 YYEEEE. The CDR3 totals 15 residues. CDR3 sequence (DNA): TGTGCCAGCAGCTTGGCCGGTCCGGCCTTGGATACGCAGTATTTT. It encodes CASSLAGPALDTQYF. Filled out from reference TRBV5-6 and TRBJ2-3, the complete variable domain reads DAGVTQSPTHLIKTRGQQVTLRCSPKSGHDTVSWYQQALGQGPQFIFQYYEEEERQRGNFPDRFSGHQFPNYSSELNVNALLLGDSALYLCASSLAGPALDTQYFGPGTRLTVL.

This chain joins TRBV5-6 and TRBJ1-3, with 10 bases identical to TRBD1. Germline V CDR1 and CDR2: SGHDT, YYEEEE. V lost 2 bases to trimming and J lost 0 bases; unmatched junction nucleotides: 2. This CDR3 comprises 16 residues. DNA for the CDR3: TGTGCCAGCAGCTTCCGGACAGGGGGCTCTGGAAACACCATATATTTT. Protein: CASSFRTGGSGNTIYF.

CDR3 loop: CASGRQEAGAFF. CDR3 nucleotide sequence: TGTGCCAGCGGTCGACAGGAGGCTGGAGCTTTCTTT. The rearrangement uses TRBV27 and TRBJ1-1; tentative D call: TRBD1 (6 bases). Germline lookup yields CDR1 MNHEY and CDR2 SMNVEV (reference sequence). The germline V and J ends were trimmed by 8 bases and 10 bases, with 17 bases remaining between them. This CDR3 has 12 residues.

CDR3 sequence (DNA): TGTGCCAGCAGTGAAGCCCCTGACAGGGGGGCGCATTTT. Translation gives CASSEAPDRGAHF. The rearrangement joins TRBV6-1 to TRBJ1-5; 9 positions agree with TRBD1. J was trimmed by 15 bases and V by 0 bases; bases with no gene match: 6. The CDR3 sequence is 13 residues long. Germline V lookup: CDR1 MNHNS, CDR2 SASEGT.

This clone was recorded once. This chain connects TRBV5-5 to TRBJ1-2; 7 bases map to TRBD1. In germline, CDR1 is SGHKS, CDR2 YYEKEE (reference sequence). The CDR3 has 15 residues. V trimming: 3 bases; J trimming: 3 bases; junction bases outside the gene matches: 8. CDR3 nucleotides: TGTGCCAGCAGCTCATCGGACAGGCTGCACTATGGCTACACCTTC. Encoded protein: CASSSSDRLHYGYTF.

In this sample, this clone turned up a few times. The chain's CDR3 is CASSPRTGGRYGTEAFF. The CDR3 region has the DNA TGTGCCAGCAGCCCTAGGACAGGGGGCAGGTATGGCACTGAAGCTTTCTTT. This chain connects TRBV7-9 to TRBJ1-1, with 11 bases that match TRBD1. Losses at the gene ends were 5 bases for V and 4 bases for J; bases not matched to a gene: 12. CDR3 length: 17 residues. CDR1 and CDR2 from the germline V gene are SEHNR and FQNEAQ (reference sequence). Full variable domain (missing parts from reference TRBV7-9 and TRBJ1-1): DTGVSQNPRHKITKRGQNVTFRCDPISEHNRLYWYRQTLGQGPEFLTYFQNEAQLEKSRLLSDRFSAERPKGSFSTLEIQRTEQGDSAMYLCASSPRTGGRYGTEAFFGQGTRLTVV.

The V call is TRBV6-5, the J call TRBJ2-3; a weak D match, TRBD1 (6 bases). This CDR3 has 15 amino acids. CDR1 and CDR2 from the germline V gene are MNHEY and SVGAGI. V was cut by 5 bases and J by 2 bases, with 14 bases left in between. CDR3 sequence reads: CASSQLQGNTDTQYF. CDR3 nucleotide sequence: TGTGCCAGCAGTCAGCTACAGGGTAACACAGATACGCAGTATTTT.